A selection of T cell receptor beta chains follows, all from one sample in a study of glioma-infiltrating T cells. TCRdb reprocessed the multiplex PCR reads with MiXCR, giving one entry per CDR3 protein. The data show about 130,000 distinct CDR3 sequences, under 30% seen once. Sequencing was performed on glioma tissue, nonneoplastic brain tissue, or PBMCs (not recorded which). The origin of the receptors is a human donor with low-grade glioma or glioblastoma, undergoing nonglioma brain surgery, or in good health (not recorded which). Both conserved end residues are part of each CDR3. A D gene is named only where the DNA matches it firmly.

v_gene	d_gene	CDR3aa
TRBV20-1	NA	CSASRSSGGNQPQHF
TRBV28	TRBD2	CASSQPPTSGGQYF
TRBV27	NA	CASRKQGSTDTQYF
TRBV6-5	NA	CASSPTALLGGVQPQHF
TRBV28	TRBD1	CASSQTGARETQYF
TRBV7-3	NA	CASSYGGSSYNEQFF
TRBV6-1	NA	CASSRQGSAGANVLTF
TRBV12-5	NA	CASGLSPRDTVYGYTF
TRBV30	NA	CAWSATMYTQYF
TRBV7-9	TRBD1	CASSQPTTGGTEAFF
TRBV4-1	NA	CASSVEGDNQPQHF
TRBV15	TRBD1	CATSSGTVSSNQPQHF
TRBV6-6	NA	CASSYETPNTEAFF
TRBV24-1	NA	CATSEGLSTEAFF
TRBV6-2/TRBV6-3	NA	CASQDTGSYGYTF
TRBV20-1	NA	CSALRDGGTF